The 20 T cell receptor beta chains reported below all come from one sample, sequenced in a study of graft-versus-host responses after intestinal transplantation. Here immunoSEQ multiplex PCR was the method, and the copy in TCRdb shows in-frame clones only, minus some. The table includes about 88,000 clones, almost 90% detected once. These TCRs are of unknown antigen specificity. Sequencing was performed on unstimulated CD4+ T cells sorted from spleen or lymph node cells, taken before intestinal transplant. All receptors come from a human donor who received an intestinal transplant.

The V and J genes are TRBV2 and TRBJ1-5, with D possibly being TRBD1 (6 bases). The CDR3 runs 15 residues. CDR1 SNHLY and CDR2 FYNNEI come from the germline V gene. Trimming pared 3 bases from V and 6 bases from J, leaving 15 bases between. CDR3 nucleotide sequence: TGTGCCAGCAGTGATGGGTCAGGGGAACGTCAGCCCCAGCATTTT. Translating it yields CASSDGSGERQPQHF.

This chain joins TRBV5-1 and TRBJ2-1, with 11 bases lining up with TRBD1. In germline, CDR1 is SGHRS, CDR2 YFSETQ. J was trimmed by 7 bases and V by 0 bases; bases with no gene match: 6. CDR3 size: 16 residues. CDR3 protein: CASSLVSGQGVNEQFF. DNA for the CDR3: TGCGCCAGCAGCTTGGTATCGGGACAGGGGGTGAATGAGCAGTTCTTC.

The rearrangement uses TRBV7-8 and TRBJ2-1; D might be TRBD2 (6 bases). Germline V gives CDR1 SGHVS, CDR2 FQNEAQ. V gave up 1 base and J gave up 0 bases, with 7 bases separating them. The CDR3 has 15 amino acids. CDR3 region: CASSLVGSSYNEQFF. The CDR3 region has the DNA TGTGCCAGCAGCTTAGTCGGGAGCTCCTACAATGAGCAGTTCTTC.

The CDR3 is CASNQRRGPKNIQYF. Here the CDR3 DNA reads TGTGCCAGCAACCAAAGGCGGGGTCCTAAAAACATTCAGTACTTC. The rearrangement joins TRBV5-6 to TRBJ2-4, with D perhaps TRBD2 (6 bases). Trimming removed 6 bases at V and 4 bases at J, with 17 bases between. This CDR3 comprises 15 residues. Germline V gene sequence: CDR1 SGHDT, CDR2 YYEEEE.

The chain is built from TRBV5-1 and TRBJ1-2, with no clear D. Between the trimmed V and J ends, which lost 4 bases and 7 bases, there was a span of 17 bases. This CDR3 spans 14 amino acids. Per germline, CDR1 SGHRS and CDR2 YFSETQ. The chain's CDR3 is CASSPLVGEGGYTF. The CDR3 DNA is TGCGCCAGCAGCCCCTTGGTTGGGGAGGGTGGCTACACCTTC.

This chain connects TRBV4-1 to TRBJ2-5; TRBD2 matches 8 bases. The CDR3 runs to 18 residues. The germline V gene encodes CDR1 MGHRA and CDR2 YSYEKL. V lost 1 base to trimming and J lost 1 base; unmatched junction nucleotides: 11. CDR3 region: CASSQAVAGGQAQETQYF. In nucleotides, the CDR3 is TGCGCCAGCAGCCAAGCCGTGGCGGGGGGCCAAGCCCAAGAGACCCAGTACTTC.

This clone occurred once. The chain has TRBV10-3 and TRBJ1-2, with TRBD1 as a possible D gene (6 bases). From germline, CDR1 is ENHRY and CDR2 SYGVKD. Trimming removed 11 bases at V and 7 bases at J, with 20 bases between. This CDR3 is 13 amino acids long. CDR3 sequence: CALHQGTMGGYTF. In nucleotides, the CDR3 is TGTGCCTTACACCAGGGGACGATGGGTGGCTACACCTTC.

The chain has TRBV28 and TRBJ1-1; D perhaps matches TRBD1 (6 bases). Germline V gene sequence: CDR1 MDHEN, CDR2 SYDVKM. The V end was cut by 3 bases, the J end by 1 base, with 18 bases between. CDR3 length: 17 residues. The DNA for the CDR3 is TGTGCCAGCAGTTTGGGTAGCGGGGGCCTGGGGAACACTGAAGCTTTCTTT. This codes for CASSLGSGGLGNTEAFF.

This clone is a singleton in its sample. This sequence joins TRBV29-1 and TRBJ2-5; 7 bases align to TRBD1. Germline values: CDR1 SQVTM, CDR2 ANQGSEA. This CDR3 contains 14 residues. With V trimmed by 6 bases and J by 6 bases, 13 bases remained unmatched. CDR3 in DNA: TGCAGCGTAATGAGTGGACAGGTGGCGAAGACCCAGTACTTC. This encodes CSVMSGQVAKTQYF.

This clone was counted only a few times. CDR3 protein: CSVRKDPSGNEQYF. CDR3 bases: TGCAGCGTTCGGAAGGACCCAAGCGGCAACGAGCAGTACTTC. The V call is TRBV29-1, the J call TRBJ2-7; the D gene is possibly TRBD2 (5 bases). Deletions cut 5 bases from V and 5 bases from J, with 19 bases between. This CDR3 region has 14 residues. Looked up from germline, CDR1 is SQVTM and CDR2 is ANQGSEA.

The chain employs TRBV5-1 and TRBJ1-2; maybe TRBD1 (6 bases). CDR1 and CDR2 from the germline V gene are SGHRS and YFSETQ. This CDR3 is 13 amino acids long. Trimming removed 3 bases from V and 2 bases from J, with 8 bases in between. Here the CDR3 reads CASSSQGNYGYTF. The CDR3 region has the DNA TGCGCCAGCAGCTCACAGGGAAACTATGGCTACACCTTC.

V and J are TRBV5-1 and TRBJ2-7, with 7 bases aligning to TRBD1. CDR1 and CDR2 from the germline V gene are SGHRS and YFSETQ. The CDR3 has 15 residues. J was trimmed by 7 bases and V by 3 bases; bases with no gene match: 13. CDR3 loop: CASSSGTERLGEQYF. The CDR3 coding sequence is TGCGCCAGCAGCTCGGGGACAGAACGGCTAGGGGAGCAGTACTTC.

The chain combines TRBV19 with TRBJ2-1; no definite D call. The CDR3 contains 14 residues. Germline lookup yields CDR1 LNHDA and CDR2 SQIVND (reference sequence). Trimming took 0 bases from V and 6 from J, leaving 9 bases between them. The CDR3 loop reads CASSIDWFSNEQFF. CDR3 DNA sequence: TGTGCCAGTAGTATAGATTGGTTCAGCAATGAGCAGTTCTTC.

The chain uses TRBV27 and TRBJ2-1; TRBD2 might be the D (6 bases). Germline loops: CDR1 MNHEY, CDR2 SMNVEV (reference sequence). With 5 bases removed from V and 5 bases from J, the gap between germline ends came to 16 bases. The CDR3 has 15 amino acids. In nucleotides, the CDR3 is TGTGCCAGCAGTCCGTTCGCGGGGCTCAACAATGAGCAGTTCTTC. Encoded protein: CASSPFAGLNNEQFF.

The CDR3 region has the DNA TGTGCCAGTACAGGGCACGGATTATATGGCTACACCTTC. Translating gives CASTGHGLYGYTF. V is TRBV19 and J is TRBJ1-2; a weak D match, TRBD1 (5 bases). V dropped 7 bases and J dropped 5 bases, with 14 bases sitting between them. Germline lookup yields CDR1 LNHDA and CDR2 SQIVND (reference sequence). The CDR3 loop spans 13 amino acids.

In DNA form, the CDR3 reads TGTGCCAGCAGCAACACAGGGAACACTGAAGCTTTCTTT. It encodes CASSNTGNTEAFF. The rearrangement joins TRBV7-9 to TRBJ1-1, with D possibly TRBD1 on 5 matching bases. V lost 5 bases and J lost 1, with 8 bases in between. CDR3 length: 13 amino acids. CDR1 and CDR2 from the germline V gene are SEHNR and FQNEAQ (reference sequence).

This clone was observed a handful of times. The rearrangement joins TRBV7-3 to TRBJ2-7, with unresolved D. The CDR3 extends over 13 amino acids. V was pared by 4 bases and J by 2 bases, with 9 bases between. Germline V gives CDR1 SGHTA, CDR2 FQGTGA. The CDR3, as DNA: TGTGCCAGCAGCTCCGGGTTTCCCTACGAGCAGTACTTC. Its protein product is CASSSGFPYEQYF.

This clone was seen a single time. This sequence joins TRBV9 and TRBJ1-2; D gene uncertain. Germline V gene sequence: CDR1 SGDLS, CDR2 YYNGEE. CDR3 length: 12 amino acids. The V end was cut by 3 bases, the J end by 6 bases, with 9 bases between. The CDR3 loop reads CASSAPEDGYTF. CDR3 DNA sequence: TGTGCCAGCAGCGCCCCCGAGGATGGCTACACCTTC.

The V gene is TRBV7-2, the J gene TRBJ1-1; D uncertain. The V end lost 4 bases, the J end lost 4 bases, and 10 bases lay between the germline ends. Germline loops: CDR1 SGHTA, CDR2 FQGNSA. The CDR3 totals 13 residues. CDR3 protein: CASSSRVITEAFF. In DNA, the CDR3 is TGTGCCAGCAGCTCGAGGGTGATCACTGAAGCTTTCTTT.

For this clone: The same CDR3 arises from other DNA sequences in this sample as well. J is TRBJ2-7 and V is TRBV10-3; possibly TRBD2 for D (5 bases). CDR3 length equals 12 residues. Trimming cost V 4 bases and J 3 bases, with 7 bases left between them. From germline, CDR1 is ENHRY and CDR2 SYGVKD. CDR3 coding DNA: TGTGCCATCAGTGGGACTGACTACGAGCAGTACTTC. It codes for CAISGTDYEQYF.